The 15 T cell receptor beta chains in this list originate from one sample, sequenced in a study of T-cell reconstitution after alpha-beta-depleted transplantation in children (dated by TCRdb to 2016 to 2017). The library relied on PCR. Sequencing instrument: Illumina HiSeq 2500. TCR library preparation used molecular barcoding, with unique molecular identifiers applied to normalize quantification of the TCRbeta repertoire. TCRdb reran the public reads through fastp at Q25 and MiXCR, keeping productive beta chains. CDR3 protein duplicates are merged, each entry listing the most common genes and DNA. The sample table lists some 110,000 distinct CDR3 sequences, 10% of them with a count of one. The ten biggest clones cover under 35% of the sample. Per the publication, the treatment or condition label means: allogeneic hematopoietic cell transplantation with graft depleted of TCRalphabeta T cells and CD19 B cells.

The sample consisted of PBMCs, taken before TCRalphabeta/CD19-depleted stem cell transplant. The receptors stem from a boy younger than 10 with acute lymphoblastic leukemia, due to receive a stem cell transplant.

This clonotype showed up many times. The rearrangement links TRBV20-1 to TRBJ2-7; 11 bases agree with TRBD2. The trim removed 2 bases at V and 1 base at J, leaving 4 bases unmatched. The CDR3 length is 15 residues. Germline V gene sequence: CDR1 DFQATT, CDR2 SNEGSKA (reference sequence). The CDR3 DNA follows: TGCAGTGCTAGACAACTAGCGGGAGATTCCTACGAGCAGTACTTC. This translates into CSARQLAGDSYEQYF.

The V gene is TRBV5-1, the J gene TRBJ2-5; a weak D match, TRBD2 (6 bases). The V end was cut by 4 bases, the J end by 2 bases, with 18 bases between. The CDR3 length is 16 residues. The germline gives CDR1 SGHRS, CDR2 YFSETQ. The CDR3 DNA reads TGCGCCAGCAGCCCATCGGTCAGCGGGCCTCAAGAGACCCAGTACTTC. It encodes CASSPSVSGPQETQYF. The complete variable domain, with remaining parts taken from reference TRBV5-1 and TRBJ2-5, reads KAGVTQTPRYLIKTRGQQVTLSCSPISGHRSVSWYQQTPGQGLQFLFEYFSETQRNKGNFPGRFSGRQFSNSRSEMNVSTLELGDSALYLCASSPSVSGPQETQYFGPGTRLLVL.

Only a few counts were recorded for this clonotype. The rearrangement joins TRBV2 to TRBJ2-3; perhaps D is TRBD1 or TRBD2 (7 bases each). The CDR3 contains 15 residues. V was trimmed by 6 bases and J by 3 bases, leaving 16 bases between them. Germline loops: CDR1 SNHLY, CDR2 FYNNEI. CDR3 DNA: TGTGCCAGCAGAGAGCGGGACAGACTAACAGATACGCAGTATTTT. Its translation: CASRERDRLTDTQYF.

This clonotype was picked up a small number of times. This chain uses TRBV6-2 or TRBV6-3 with TRBJ1-3; D ambiguous. V gave up 2 bases and J gave up 0 bases, with 11 bases separating them. The CDR3 is 16 residues long. The germline gives CDR1 MNHEY, CDR2 SVGEGT. The DNA for the CDR3 is TGTGCCAGCAGTTACCTCGACACGAACTCTGGAAACACCATATATTTT. Translation: CASSYLDTNSGNTIYF.

This clonotype was seen more than once but under ten times. The V gene is TRBV11-2, the J gene TRBJ1-1; D perhaps matches TRBD1 (5 bases). Looked up from germline, CDR1 is SGHAT and CDR2 is FQNNGV. CDR3 size: 14 residues. Trimming removed 3 bases at V and 3 bases at J, with 11 bases between. The CDR3 region is CASSFGGPDTEAFF. The CDR3 bases are TGTGCCAGCAGCTTTGGGGGACCGGACACTGAAGCTTTCTTT. The full variable domain, completed using reference TRBV11-2 and TRBJ1-1, is EAGVAQSPRYKIIEKRQSVAFWCNPISGHATLYWYQQILGQGPKLLIQFQNNGVVDDSQLPKDRFSAERLKGVDSTLKIQPAKLEDSAVYLCASSFGGPDTEAFFGQGTRLTVV.

The chain has TRBV2 and TRBJ1-2, with 8 bases that match TRBD1. The CDR3 runs 15 residues. Germline-derived CDR1 and CDR2 are SNHLY and FYNNEI. Losses at the gene ends were 6 bases for V and 4 bases for J; bases not matched to a gene: 10. The CDR3 region has the DNA TGTGCCAGCAGCACAGGGGGGATTTTCGGCTATGGCTACACCTTC. It specifies CASSTGGIFGYGYTF. The whole variable domain, remainder taken from reference TRBV2 and TRBJ1-2, is EPEVTQTPSHQVTQMGQEVILRCVPISNHLYFYWYRQILGQKVEFLVSFYNNEISEKSEIFDDQFSVERPDGSNFTLKIRSTKLEDSAMYFCASSTGGIFGYGYTFGSGTRLTVV.

This clonotype was seen a handful of times. The chain carries TRBV5-6 and TRBJ1-3; no firm D call. The CDR3 loop spans 13 amino acids. Germline CDR1 is SGHDT and CDR2 is YYEEEE. The ends were cut back, 4 bases at V and 3 bases at J, with 8 bases in the middle. The CDR3 nucleotides are TGTGCCAGCAGCCTAAACAGTGGAAACACCATATATTTT. It is translated as CASSLNSGNTIYF.

The rearrangement uses TRBV6-1 and TRBJ2-7, with a weak D call TRBD1 (6 bases). Per germline, CDR1 MNHNS and CDR2 SASEGT. Trimming removed 6 bases from V and 3 bases from J, with 12 bases in between. The CDR3 consists of 13 residues. CDR3 sequence reads: CASRMTGIYEQYF. The CDR3 DNA follows: TGTGCCAGCAGGATGACAGGAATCTACGAGCAGTACTTC.

The chain recombines TRBV27 with TRBJ2-7; no clear D. Germline V gene sequence: CDR1 MNHEY, CDR2 SMNVEV (reference sequence). The CDR3 covers 13 residues. V was trimmed by 3 bases and J by 0 bases, leaving 6 bases between them. The CDR3 here is CASSFGPSYEQYF. The CDR3 bases are TGTGCCAGCAGTTTTGGTCCCTCCTACGAGCAGTACTTC.

This clonotype was seen a few times. J is TRBJ2-1 and V is TRBV12-3 or TRBV12-4; D is unclear. Trimming left V 3 bases short and J 0 bases short, with 9 bases between. The CDR3 sequence is 15 residues long. The CDR3 region has the DNA TGTGCCAGCAGTTTTCGGCAGTCCTCCTACAATGAGCAGTTCTTC. It specifies CASSFRQSSYNEQFF.

J is TRBJ1-5 and V is TRBV2; possible D gene TRBD1, 6 bases. CDR1 is SNHLY, CDR2 FYNNEI, per germline. The CDR3 is 14 residues long. The V end was cut by 6 bases, the J end by 3 bases, with 12 bases between. The CDR3 sequence is CASRGGAVNQPQHF. In DNA, the CDR3 is TGTGCCAGCAGGGGGGGGGCAGTCAATCAGCCCCAGCATTTT.

Only a few counts were recorded for this clonotype. The chain uses TRBV20-1 and TRBJ2-7; 11 bases line up with TRBD2. This CDR3 region has 16 residues. Germline V gives CDR1 DFQATT, CDR2 SNEGSKA (reference sequence). V shed 1 base and J 7 bases; nucleotides not matched to a gene: 12. CDR3 region: CSARGPSSGRTWEQYF. Written as DNA, the CDR3 is TGCAGTGCTAGAGGACCCTCTAGCGGGAGGACCTGGGAGCAGTACTTC.

The table lists this clonotype with a few counts. The chain joins TRBV4-2 to TRBJ1-2, with 8 bases lining up with TRBD1. The CDR3 extends over 16 amino acids. The V and J ends lost 1 base and 7 bases, in that order; junction bases with no gene match: 11. Germline-derived CDR1 and CDR2 are LGHNA and YNFKEQ. The CDR3 DNA reads as TGTGCCAGCAGCCAAGTACCGGACAGGGTTTTCTCTGGCTACACCTTC. Amino acids: CASSQVPDRVFSGYTF.

This clonotype was counted ten times or more. V and J are TRBV25-1 and TRBJ2-7; the match to TRBD2 covers 7 bases. The CDR3 length is 14 residues. The V segment lost 3 bases and the J segment 6 bases; nucleotides outside the gene matches: 8. Germline V gene sequence: CDR1 MGHDK, CDR2 SYGVNS. For the CDR3, the DNA is TGTGCCAGCAGTGAGGGGGGGAGGGCCGTCGAGCAGTACTTC. As protein: CASSEGGRAVEQYF.

This clonotype was picked up a small number of times. Here the CDR3 reads CASIPKTTSGSFDTQYF. The CDR3 DNA reads as TGTGCCAGCATCCCCAAAACCACTAGCGGGAGTTTTGATACGCAGTATTTT. The J gene is TRBJ2-3, the V gene TRBV6-1, with 11 bases identical to TRBD2. With 7 bases clipped from V and 6 bases from J, the junction kept 15 bases outside the gene matches. In germline, CDR1 is MNHNS, CDR2 SASEGT. The CDR3 spans 17 residues.